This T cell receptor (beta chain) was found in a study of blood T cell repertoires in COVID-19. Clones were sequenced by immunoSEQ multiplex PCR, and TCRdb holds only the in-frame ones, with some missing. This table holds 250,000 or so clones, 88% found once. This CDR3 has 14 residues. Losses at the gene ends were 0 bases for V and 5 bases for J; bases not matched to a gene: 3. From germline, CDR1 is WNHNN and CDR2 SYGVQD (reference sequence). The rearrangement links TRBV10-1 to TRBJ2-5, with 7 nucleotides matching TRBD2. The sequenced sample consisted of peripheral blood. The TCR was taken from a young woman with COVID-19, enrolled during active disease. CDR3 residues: CASSESSGTETQYF. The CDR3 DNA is TGCGCCAGCAGTGAGTCAAGCGGGACTGAGACCCAGTACTTC.